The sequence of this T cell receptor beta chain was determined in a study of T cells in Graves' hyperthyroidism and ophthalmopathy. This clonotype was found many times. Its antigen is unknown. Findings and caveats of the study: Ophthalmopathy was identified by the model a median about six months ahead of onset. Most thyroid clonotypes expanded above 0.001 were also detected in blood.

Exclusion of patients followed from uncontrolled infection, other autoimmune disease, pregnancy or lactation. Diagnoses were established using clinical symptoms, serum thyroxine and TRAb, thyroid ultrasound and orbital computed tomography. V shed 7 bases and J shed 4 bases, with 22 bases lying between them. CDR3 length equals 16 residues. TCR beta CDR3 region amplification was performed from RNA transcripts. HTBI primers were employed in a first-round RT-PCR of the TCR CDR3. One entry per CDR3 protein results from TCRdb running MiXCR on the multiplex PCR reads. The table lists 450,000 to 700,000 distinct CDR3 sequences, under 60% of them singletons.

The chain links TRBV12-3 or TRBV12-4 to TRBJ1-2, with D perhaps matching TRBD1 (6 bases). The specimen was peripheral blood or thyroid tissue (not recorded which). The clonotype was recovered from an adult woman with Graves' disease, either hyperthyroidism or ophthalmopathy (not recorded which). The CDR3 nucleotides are TGTGCCAGCACCTTACCTCCGGGACAAGGATCCTATGGCTACACCTTC. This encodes CASTLPPGQGSYGYTF.